The sequence of this TCR beta chain was determined in a study of T cell responses to AZD1222 COVID-19 vaccine. Study findings and constraints: Nearly half of unique spike-specific TCRs reportedly avoided B.1.351 and B.1.1.7 mutated regions. Females made up more of the donors, who were largely white British, and clonal diversity may have come out too low. Spike was spanned by vaccine-associated CD4 TCRs, which were dominant at 160-218 and 743-854.

About this clone: No antigen is known for it.

The CDR3 is made up of 15 amino acids. Per germline, CDR1 SGHTS and CDR2 YDEGEE. V was clipped by 0 bases and J by 6 bases, with 12 bases between them. Assay: immunoSEQ multiplex PCR; the TCRdb copy retains only in-frame clones and omits some. The sample has 100,000 to 150,000 clones, 87% seen once; the top ten hold roughly 1.5%. The receptor was isolated from an adult in good health. Sequenced material: peripheral blood, taken on day 0 of AZD1222 vaccination. The chain employs TRBV5-8 and TRBJ2-2; TRBD1 is a possible D gene (6 bases). CDR3 sequence reads: CASSLAGRGPGELFF. In nucleotides, the CDR3 is TGTGCCAGCAGCTTGGCGGGCAGGGGCCCCGGGGAGCTGTTTTTT. Drawing the rest from reference TRBV5-8 and TRBJ2-2, the complete variable domain is EAGVTQSPTHLIKTRGQQATLRCSPISGHTSVYWYQQALGLGLQFLLWYDEGEERNRGNFPPRFSGRQFPNYSSELNVNALELEDSALYLCASSLAGRGPGELFFGEGSRLTVL.